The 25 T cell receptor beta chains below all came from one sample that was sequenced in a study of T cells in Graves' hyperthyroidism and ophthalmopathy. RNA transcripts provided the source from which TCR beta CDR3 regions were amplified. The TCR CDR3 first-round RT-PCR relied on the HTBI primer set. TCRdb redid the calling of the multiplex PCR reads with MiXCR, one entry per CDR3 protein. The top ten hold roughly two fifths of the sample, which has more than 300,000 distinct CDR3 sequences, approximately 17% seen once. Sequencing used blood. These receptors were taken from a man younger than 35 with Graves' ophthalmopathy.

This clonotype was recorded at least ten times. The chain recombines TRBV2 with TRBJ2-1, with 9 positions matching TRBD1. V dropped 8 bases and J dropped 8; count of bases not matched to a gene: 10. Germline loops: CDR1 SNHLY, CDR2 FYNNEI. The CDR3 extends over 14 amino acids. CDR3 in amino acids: CASLRDRVIHEQFF. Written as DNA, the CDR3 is TGTGCCAGCCTGAGGGACAGGGTCATACATGAGCAGTTCTTC. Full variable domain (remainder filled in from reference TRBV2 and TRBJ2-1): EPEVTQTPSHQVTQMGQEVILRCVPISNHLYFYWYRQILGQKVEFLVSFYNNEISEKSEIFDDQFSVERPDGSNFTLKIRSTKLEDSAMYFCASLRDRVIHEQFFGPGTRLTVL.

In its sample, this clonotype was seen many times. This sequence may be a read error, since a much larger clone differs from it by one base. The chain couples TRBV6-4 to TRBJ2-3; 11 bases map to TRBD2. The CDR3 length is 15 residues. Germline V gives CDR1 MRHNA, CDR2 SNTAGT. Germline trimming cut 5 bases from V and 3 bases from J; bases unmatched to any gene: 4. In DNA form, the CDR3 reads TGTGCCAGCAGTCAACTAGCGGGGGAGACAGATACGCAGTATTTT. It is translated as CASSQLAGETDTQYF.

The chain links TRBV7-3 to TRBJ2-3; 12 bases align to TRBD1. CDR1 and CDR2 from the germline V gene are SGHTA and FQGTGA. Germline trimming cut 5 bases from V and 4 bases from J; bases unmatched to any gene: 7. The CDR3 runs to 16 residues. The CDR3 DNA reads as TGTGCCAGCAGCGACCCGGGACAGGGGGCTGCAGATACGCAGTATTTT. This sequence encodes CASSDPGQGAADTQYF.

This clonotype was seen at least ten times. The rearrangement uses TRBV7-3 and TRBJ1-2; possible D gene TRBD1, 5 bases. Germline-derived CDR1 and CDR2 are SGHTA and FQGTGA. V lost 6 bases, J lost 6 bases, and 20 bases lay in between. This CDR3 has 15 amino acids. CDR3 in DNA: TGTGCCAGCAGTCTCTCGGGCAGGGCCAGCGATGGCTACACCTTC. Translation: CASSLSGRASDGYTF.

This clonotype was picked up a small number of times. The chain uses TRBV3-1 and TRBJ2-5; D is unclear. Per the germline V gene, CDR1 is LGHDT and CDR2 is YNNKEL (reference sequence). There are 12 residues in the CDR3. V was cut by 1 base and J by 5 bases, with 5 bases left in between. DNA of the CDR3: TGTGCCAGCAGCCAAGCCTCCGAGACCCAGTACTTC. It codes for CASSQASETQYF.

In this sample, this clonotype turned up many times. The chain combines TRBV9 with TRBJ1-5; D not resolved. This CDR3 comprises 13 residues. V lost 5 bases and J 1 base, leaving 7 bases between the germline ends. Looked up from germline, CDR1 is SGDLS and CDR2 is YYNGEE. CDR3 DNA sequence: TGTGCCAGCAGTGTGGGGAGCAATCAGCCCCAGCATTTT. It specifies CASSVGSNQPQHF. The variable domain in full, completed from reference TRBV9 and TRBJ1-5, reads DSGVTQTPKHLITATGQRVTLRCSPRSGDLSVYWYQQSLDQGLQFLIQYYNGEERAKGNILERFSAQQFPDLHSELNLSSLELGDSALYFCASSVGSNQPQHFGDGTRLSIL.

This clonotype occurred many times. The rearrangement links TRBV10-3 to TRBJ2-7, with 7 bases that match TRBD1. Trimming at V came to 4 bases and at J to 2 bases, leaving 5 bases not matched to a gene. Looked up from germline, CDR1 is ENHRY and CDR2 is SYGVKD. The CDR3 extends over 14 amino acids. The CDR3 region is CAISAGQVTYEQYF. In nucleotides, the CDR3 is TGTGCCATCAGTGCTGGACAGGTAACCTACGAGCAGTACTTC.

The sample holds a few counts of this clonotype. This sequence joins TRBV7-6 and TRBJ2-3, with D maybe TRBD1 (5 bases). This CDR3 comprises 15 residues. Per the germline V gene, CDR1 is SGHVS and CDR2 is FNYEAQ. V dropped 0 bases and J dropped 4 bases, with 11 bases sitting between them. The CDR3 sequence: CASSLALRAPDTQYF. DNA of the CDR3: TGTGCCAGCAGCTTAGCTCTCAGGGCCCCAGATACGCAGTATTTT.

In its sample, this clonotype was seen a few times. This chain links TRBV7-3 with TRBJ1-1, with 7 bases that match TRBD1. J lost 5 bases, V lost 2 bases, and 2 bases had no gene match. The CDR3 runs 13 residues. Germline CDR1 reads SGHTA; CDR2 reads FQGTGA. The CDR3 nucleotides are TGTGCCAGCAGCTTAGGGGACAGTACTGAAGCTTTCTTT. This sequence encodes CASSLGDSTEAFF.

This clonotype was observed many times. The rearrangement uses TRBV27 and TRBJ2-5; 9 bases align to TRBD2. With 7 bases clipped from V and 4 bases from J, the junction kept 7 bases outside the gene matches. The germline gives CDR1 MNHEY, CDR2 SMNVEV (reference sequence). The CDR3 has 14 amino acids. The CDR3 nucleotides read TGTGCCAGCATGAAGCGGGGGGCAGGAGAGACCCAGTACTTC. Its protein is CASMKRGAGETQYF.

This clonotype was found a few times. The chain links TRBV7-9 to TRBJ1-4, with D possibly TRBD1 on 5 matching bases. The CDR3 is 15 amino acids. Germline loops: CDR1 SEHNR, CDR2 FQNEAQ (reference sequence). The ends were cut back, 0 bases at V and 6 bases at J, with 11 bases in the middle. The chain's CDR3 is CASSLAGRWDEKLFF. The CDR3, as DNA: TGTGCCAGCAGCTTAGCGGGACGGTGGGATGAAAAACTGTTTTTT.

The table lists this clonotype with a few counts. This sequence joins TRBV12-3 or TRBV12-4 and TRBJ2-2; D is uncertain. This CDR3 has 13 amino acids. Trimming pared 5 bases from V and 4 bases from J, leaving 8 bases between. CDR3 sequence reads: CASSLFSTGELFF. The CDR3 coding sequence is TGTGCCAGCAGTCTCTTTTCCACCGGGGAGCTGTTTTTT.

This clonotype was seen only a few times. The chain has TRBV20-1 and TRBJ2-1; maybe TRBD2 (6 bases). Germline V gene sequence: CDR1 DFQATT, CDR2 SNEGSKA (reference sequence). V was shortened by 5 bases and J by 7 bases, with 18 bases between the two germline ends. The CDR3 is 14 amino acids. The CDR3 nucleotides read TGCAGTGCTCTCACTAGCTTGCGAGGAAATGAGCAGTTCTTC. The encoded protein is CSALTSLRGNEQFF.

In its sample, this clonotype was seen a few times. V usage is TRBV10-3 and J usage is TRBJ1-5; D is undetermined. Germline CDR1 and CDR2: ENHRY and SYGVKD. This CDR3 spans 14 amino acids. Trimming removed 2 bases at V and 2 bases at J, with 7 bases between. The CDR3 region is CAISEDGGNQPQHF. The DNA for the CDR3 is TGTGCCATCAGTGAGGATGGGGGCAATCAGCCCCAGCATTTT.

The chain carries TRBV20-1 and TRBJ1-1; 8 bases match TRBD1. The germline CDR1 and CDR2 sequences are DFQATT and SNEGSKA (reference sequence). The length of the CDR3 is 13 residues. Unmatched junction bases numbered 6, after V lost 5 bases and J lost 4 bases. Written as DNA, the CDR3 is TGCAGTGCTTGGAGAACAGGGGGCACTGAAGCTTTCTTT. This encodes CSAWRTGGTEAFF.

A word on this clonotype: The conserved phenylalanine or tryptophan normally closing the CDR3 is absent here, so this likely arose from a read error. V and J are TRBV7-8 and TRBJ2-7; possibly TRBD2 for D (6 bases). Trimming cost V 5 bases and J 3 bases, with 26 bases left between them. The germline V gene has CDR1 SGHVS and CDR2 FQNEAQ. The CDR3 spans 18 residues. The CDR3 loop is CASSPGSGQTRKYYEQYL. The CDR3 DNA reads TGTGCCAGCAGCCCCGGTAGCGGACAAACAAGAAAATACTACGAGCAGTACCTC.

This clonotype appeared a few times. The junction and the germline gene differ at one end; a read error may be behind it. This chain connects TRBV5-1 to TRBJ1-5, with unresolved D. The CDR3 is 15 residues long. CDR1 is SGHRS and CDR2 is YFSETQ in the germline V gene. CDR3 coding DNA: TGTGCCAGCAGCTTGTTCGAGTTTGATCAGAGGCCCCAGCATTTT. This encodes CASSLFEFDQRPQHF.

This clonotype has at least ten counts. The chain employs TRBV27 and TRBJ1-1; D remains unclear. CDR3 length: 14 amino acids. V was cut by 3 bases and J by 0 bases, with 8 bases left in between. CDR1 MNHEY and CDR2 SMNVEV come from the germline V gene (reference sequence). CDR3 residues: CASSFGVVNTEAFF. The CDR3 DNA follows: TGTGCCAGCAGTTTCGGGGTCGTGAACACTGAAGCTTTCTTT.

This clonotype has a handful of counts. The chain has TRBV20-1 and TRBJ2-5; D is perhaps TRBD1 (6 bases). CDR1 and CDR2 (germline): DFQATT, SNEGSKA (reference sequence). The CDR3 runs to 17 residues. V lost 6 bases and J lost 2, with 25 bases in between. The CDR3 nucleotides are TGCAGTGCCACACCACCACTGGGACAACTGATACAAGAGACCCAGTACTTC. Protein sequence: CSATPPLGQLIQETQYF.

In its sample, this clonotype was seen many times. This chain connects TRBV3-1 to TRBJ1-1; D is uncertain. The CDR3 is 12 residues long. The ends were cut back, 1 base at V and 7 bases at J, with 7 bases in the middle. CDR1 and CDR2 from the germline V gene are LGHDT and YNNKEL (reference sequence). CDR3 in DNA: TGTGCCAGCAGCCAAGGGGTCAGTGAAGCTTTCTTT. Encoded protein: CASSQGVSEAFF.

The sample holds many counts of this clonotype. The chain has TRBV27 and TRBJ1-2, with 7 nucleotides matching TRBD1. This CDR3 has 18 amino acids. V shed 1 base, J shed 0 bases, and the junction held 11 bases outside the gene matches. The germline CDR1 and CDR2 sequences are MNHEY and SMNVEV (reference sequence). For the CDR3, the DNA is TGTGCCAGCAGTTTATGGGGGACAGCCGCTGTTACTAACTATGGCTACACCTTC. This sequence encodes CASSLWGTAAVTNYGYTF.

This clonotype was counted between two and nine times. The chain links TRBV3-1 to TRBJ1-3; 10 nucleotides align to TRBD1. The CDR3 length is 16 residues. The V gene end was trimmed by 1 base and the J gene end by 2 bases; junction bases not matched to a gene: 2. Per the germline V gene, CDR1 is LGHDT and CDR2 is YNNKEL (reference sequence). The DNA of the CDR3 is TGTGCCAGCAGCCAAGGACAGGGGGCGCCTGGAAACACCATATATTTT. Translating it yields CASSQGQGAPGNTIYF.

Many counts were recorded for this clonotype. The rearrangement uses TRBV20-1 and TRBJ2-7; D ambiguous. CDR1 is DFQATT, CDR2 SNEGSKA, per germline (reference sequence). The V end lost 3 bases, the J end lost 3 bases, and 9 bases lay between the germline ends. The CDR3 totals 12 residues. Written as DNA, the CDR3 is TGCAGTGCTAGTCAAGTCGACTACGAGCAGTACTTC. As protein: CSASQVDYEQYF.

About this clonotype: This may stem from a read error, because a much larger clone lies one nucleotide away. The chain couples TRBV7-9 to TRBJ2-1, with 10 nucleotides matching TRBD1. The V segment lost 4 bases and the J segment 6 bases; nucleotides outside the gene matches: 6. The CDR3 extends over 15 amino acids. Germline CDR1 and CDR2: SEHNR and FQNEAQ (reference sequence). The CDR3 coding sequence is TGTGCCAGCAGCTCGCCAAGGGACAGGGGCAATGAGCAGTTCTTC. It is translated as CASSSPRDRGNEQFF. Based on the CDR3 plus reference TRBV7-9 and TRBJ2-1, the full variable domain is DTGVSQNPRHKITKRGQNVTFRCDPISEHNRLYWYRQTLGQGPEFLTYFQNEAQLEKSRLLSDRFSAERPKGSFSTLEIQRTEQGDSAMYLCASSSPRDRGNEQFFGPGTRLTVL.

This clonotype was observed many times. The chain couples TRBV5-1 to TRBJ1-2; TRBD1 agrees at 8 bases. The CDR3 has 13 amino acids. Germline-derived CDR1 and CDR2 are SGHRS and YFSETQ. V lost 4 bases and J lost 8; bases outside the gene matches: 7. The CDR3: CASSDPGGGGYTF. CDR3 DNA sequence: TGCGCCAGCAGCGATCCAGGGGGCGGCGGCTACACCTTC.